A selection of T cell receptor beta chains follows, all from one sample in a study of T cells in Graves' hyperthyroidism and ophthalmopathy. TCRdb reanalysed the multiplex PCR reads using MiXCR and keeps one entry per CDR3 protein. The sample has roughly 520,000 distinct CDR3 sequences; around a quarter are singletons. Sequencing was done on a sample of blood. The origin of the receptors is a woman aged 25 to 45 with Graves' ophthalmopathy. Both conserved end residues are part of each CDR3. The D gene is left open where the match is weak.

V gene,D gene,CDR3 protein
TRBV24-1,TRBD1,CATSENRGFYHEQYF
TRBV2,-,CARDGKNTGELFF
TRBV24-1,-,CATSAQGSGQPQHF
TRBV7-3,TRBD1,CASSLSRGQSYEQYF
TRBV6-1,-,CASSDPGDTEAFF
TRBV7-2,TRBD1,CASSLRQGDYEQYF
TRBV3-1,TRBD1,CASSHNRGYYGYTF
TRBV9,-,CASSPVDQFNYGYTF
TRBV12-3/TRBV12-4,-,CASSLGTGYEQYF
TRBV12-3/TRBV12-4,TRBD1,CASRQGGSGYTF
TRBV6-1,TRBD1,CASSRWTGSSYEQYF
TRBV12-3/TRBV12-4,TRBD2,CASSWTSGSETQYF